This TCR beta chain stems from a study of graft-versus-host responses after intestinal transplantation. About the research overall: Recipients were given multivisceral, liver-intestinal, or isolated intestinal transplants. Tacrolimus and steroids were given for 3 to 4 years to all recipients after anti-thymocyte globulin induction.

This clone was picked up a small number of times. Its antigen is currently unknown. TCRdb's table, derived via immunoSEQ multiplex PCR, lists solely in-frame clones and lacks some. The sample includes over 10,000 clones, roughly four fifths of them seen just once. General study findings and limits: Early after transplant, HvG declines were associated with peak levels of circulating GvH clones. In recipient marrow, GvH clones were found, and some appeared first in ileum or blood.

V was pared by 2 bases and J by 6 bases, with 2 bases of the junction left unmatched. The CDR3 runs 13 residues. Germline CDR1 MNHEY, CDR2 SVGAGI. The TCR sequence derives from a human patient who received an intestinal transplant, so some T cells may come from the graft donor. The chain employs TRBV6-5 and TRBJ1-2; 8 nucleotides match TRBD1. Sequencing used PBMCs, obtained after intestinal transplantation. The CDR3 coding sequence is TGTGCCAGCAGTTACGGACAGGGCGATGGCTACACCTTC. Translated, it gives CASSYGQGDGYTF.